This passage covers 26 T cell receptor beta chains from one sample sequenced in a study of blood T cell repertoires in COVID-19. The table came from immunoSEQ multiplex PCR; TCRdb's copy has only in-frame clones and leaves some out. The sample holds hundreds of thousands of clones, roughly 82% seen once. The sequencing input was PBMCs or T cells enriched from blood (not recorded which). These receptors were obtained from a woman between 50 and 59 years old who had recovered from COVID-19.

CDR3 nucleotide sequence: TGTGCCAGTAGTATAACTTCAGGGCGAATCAAACCCCAGCATTTT. Protein product: CASSITSGRIKPQHF. V gene TRBV19 combines with J gene TRBJ1-5, with a tentative D call TRBD1 (5 bases). The germline V gene has CDR1 LNHDA and CDR2 SQIVND (reference sequence). V lost 2 bases and J lost 10, with 18 bases in between. The CDR3 is 15 residues long.

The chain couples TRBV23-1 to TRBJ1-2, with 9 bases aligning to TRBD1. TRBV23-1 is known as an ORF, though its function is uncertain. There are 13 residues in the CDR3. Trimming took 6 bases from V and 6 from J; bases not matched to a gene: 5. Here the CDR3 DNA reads TGCGCCAGCAGCCACAGGGGGCTGGATGGCTACACCTTC. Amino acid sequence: CASSHRGLDGYTF.

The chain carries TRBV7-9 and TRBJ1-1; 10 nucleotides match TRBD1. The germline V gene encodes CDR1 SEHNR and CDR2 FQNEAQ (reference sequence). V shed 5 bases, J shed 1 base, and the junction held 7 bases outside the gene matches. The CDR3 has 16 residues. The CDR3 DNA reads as TGTGCCAGCAGCGGACGGGACAGGGGCAGGAACACTGAAGCTTTCTTT. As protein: CASSGRDRGRNTEAFF.

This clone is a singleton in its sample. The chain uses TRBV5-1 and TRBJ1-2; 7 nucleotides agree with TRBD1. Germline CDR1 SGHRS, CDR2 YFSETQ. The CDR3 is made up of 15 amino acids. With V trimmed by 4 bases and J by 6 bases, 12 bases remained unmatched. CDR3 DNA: TGCGCCAGCAGCCCGGACCCACAGGGGAGGCATGGCTACACCTTC. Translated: CASSPDPQGRHGYTF. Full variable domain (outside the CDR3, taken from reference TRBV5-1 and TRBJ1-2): KAGVTQTPRYLIKTRGQQVTLSCSPISGHRSVSWYQQTPGQGLQFLFEYFSETQRNKGNFPGRFSGRQFSNSRSEMNVSTLELGDSALYLCASSPDPQGRHGYTFGSGTRLTVV.

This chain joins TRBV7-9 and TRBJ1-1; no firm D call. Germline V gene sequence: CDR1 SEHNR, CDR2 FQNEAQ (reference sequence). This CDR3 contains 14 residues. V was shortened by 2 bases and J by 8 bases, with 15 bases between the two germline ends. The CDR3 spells CASSLSGGPGEAFF. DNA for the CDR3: TGTGCCAGCAGCTTATCGGGAGGGCCGGGAGAAGCTTTCTTT.

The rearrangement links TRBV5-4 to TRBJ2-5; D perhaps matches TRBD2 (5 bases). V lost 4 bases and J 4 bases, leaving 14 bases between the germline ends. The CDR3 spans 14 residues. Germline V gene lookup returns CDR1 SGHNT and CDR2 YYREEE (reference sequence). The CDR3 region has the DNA TGTGCCAGCAGCACCATGGAGGCTCGAGAGACCCAGTACTTC. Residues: CASSTMEARETQYF.

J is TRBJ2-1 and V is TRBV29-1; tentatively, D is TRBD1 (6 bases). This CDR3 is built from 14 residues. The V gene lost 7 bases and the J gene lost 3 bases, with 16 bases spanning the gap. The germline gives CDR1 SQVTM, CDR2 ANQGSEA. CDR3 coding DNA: TGCAGCGCTGACAGGAACCTGGTCTACAATGAGCAGTTCTTC. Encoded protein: CSADRNLVYNEQFF.

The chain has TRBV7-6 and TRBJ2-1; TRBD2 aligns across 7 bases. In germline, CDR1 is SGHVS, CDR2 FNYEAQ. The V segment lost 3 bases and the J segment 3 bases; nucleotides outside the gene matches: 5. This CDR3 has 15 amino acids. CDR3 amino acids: CASSLSGILYNEQFF. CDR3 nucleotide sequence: TGTGCCAGCAGCTTGAGCGGGATTCTCTACAATGAGCAGTTCTTC.

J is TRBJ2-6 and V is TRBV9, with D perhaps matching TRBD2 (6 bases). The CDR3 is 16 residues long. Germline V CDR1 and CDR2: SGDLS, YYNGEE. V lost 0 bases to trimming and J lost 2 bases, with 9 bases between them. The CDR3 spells CASSVAGGPGANVLTF. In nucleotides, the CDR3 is TGTGCCAGCAGCGTAGCTGGAGGGCCTGGGGCCAACGTCCTGACTTTC.

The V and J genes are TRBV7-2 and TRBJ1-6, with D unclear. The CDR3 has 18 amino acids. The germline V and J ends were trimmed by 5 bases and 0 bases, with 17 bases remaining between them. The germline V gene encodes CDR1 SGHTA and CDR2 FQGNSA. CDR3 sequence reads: CASSPQGTGSSYNSPLHF. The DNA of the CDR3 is TGTGCCAGCAGCCCCCAAGGAACGGGGAGCTCCTATAATTCACCCCTCCACTTT.

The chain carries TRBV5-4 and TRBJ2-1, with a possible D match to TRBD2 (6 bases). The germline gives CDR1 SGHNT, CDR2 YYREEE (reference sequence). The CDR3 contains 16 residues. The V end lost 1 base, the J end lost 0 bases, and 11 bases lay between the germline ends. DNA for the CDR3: TGTGCCAGCAGCTTGTGGGGACTCCCCTCCTACAATGAGCAGTTCTTC. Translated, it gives CASSLWGLPSYNEQFF.

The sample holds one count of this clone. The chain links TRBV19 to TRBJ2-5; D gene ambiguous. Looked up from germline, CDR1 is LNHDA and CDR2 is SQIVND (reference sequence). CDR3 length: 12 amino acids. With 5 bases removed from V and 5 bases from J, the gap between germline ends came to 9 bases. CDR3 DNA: TGTGCCAGTAGTCAGACTCCGGAGACCCAGTACTTC. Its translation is CASSQTPETQYF.

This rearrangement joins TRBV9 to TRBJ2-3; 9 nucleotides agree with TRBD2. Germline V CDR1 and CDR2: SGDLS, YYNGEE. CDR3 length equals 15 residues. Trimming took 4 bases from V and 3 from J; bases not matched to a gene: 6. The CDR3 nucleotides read TGTGCCAGCAGCCTGACTAGCGGTTCTACAGATACGCAGTATTTT. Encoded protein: CASSLTSGSTDTQYF. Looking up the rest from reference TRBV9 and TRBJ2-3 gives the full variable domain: DSGVTQTPKHLITATGQRVTLRCSPRSGDLSVYWYQQSLDQGLQFLIQYYNGEERAKGNILERFSAQQFPDLHSELNLSSLELGDSALYFCASSLTSGSTDTQYFGPGTRLTVL.

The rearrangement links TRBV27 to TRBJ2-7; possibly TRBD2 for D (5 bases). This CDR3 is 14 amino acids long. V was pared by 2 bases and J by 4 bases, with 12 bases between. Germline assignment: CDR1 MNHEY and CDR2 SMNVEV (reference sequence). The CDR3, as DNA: TGTGCCAGCAGTTTAAGAGGGCGCGAATACGAGCAGTACTTC. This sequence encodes CASSLRGREYEQYF.

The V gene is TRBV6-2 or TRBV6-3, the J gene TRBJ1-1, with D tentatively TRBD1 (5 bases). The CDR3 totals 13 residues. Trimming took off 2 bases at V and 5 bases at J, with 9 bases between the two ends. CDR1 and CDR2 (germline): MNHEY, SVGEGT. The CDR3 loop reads CASSYAGGTEAFF. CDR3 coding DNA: TGTGCCAGCAGTTACGCCGGGGGAACTGAAGCTTTCTTT.

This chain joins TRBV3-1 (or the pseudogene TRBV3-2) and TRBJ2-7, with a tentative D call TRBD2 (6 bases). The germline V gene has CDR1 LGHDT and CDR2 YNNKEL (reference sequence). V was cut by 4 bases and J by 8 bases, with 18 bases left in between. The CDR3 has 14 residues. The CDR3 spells CASSPSGPLRQQYF. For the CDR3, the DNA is TGTGCCAGCAGCCCGAGCGGGCCTCTACGTCAGCAGTACTTC.

The CDR3 reads CASAPGQVATNEKLFF. For the CDR3, the DNA is TGTGCTAGTGCCCCAGGGCAGGTAGCAACTAATGAAAAACTGTTTTTT. The chain employs TRBV12-5 and TRBJ1-4; TRBD1 is a possible D gene (5 bases). Germline lookup yields CDR1 LGHNT and CDR2 FRNRAP. The CDR3 has 16 amino acids. V shed 7 bases and J shed 0 bases, with 15 bases lying between them.

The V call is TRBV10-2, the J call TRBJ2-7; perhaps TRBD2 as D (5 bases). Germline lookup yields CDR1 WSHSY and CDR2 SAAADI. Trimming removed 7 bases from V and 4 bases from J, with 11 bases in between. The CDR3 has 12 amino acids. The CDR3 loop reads CASNPQRYEQYF. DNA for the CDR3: TGCGCCAGCAACCCCCAGCGGTACGAGCAGTACTTC.

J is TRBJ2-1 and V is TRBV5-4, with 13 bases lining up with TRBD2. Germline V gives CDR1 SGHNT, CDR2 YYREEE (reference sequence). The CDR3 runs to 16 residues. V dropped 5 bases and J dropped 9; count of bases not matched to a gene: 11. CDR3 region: CASSSTGLAGAGEQFF. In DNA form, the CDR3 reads TGTGCCAGCAGTTCAACCGGACTAGCGGGGGCCGGTGAGCAGTTCTTC.

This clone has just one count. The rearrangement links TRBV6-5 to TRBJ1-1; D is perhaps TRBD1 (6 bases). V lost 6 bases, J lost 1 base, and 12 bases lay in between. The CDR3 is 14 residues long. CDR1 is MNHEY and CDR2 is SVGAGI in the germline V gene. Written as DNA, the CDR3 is TGTGCCAGCAGCGCAGGGGCCTGGAACACTGAAGCTTTCTTT. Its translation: CASSAGAWNTEAFF.

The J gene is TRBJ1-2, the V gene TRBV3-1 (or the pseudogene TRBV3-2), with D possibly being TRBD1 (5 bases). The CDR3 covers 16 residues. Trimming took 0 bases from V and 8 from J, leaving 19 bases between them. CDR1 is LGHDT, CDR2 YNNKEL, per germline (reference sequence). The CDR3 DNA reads TGTGCCAGCAGCCAAGATCTGCGGGGGAAATCGAGAGGCTACACCTTC. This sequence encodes CASSQDLRGKSRGYTF.

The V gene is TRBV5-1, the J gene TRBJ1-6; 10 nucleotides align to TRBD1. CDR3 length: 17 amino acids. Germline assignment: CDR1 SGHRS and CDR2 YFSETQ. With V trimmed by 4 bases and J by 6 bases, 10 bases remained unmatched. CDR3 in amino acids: CASSRTTGGFVNSPLHF. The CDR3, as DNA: TGCGCCAGCAGCCGGACGACAGGGGGCTTTGTTAATTCACCCCTCCACTTT. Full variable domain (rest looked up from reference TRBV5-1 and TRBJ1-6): KAGVTQTPRYLIKTRGQQVTLSCSPISGHRSVSWYQQTPGQGLQFLFEYFSETQRNKGNFPGRFSGRQFSNSRSEMNVSTLELGDSALYLCASSRTTGGFVNSPLHFGNGTRLTVT.

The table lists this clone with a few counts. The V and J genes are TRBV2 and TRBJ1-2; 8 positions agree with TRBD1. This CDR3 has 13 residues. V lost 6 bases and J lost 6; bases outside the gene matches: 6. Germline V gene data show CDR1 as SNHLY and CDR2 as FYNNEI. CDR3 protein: CASREDRVNGYTF. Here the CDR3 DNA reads TGTGCCAGCAGGGAGGACAGGGTAAATGGCTACACCTTC.

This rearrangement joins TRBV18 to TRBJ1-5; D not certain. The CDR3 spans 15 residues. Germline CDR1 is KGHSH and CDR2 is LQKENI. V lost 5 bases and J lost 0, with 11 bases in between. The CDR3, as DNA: TGTGCCAGCTCATCGAGATTCGATAGCAATCAGCCCCAGCATTTT. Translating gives CASSSRFDSNQPQHF.

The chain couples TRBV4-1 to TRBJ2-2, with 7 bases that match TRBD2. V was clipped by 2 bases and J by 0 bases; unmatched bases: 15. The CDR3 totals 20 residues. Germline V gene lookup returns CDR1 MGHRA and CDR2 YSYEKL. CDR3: CASSQTPASGLNTNTGELFF. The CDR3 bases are TGCGCCAGCAGCCAAACCCCTGCTAGCGGTTTAAACACGAACACCGGGGAGCTGTTTTTT.

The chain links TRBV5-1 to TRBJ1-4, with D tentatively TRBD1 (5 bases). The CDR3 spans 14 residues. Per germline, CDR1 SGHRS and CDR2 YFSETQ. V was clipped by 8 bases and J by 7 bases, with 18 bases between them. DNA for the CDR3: TGCGCCAGTAACCTCGGGGGAGATGCTGAAAAACTGTTTTTT. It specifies CASNLGGDAEKLFF.